The T cell receptor beta chain described here comes from a study of blood T cells in healthy people across ages. The CDR3 is made up of 14 amino acids. V shed 0 bases and J shed 2 bases, with 9 bases lying between them. Germline V gene lookup returns CDR1 SGHRS and CDR2 YFSETQ. Study outcomes and limitations: Diversity of TCR beta correlated strongly with naive T cell percentage. While age rose, TCR beta diversity per million T cells dropped in a roughly linear way.

Then a second PCR, running about 6 to 11 cycles, was carried out with a sample-barcoded 5' primer and a J-beta primer mix. Each cDNA molecule carried a tag from a template-switch adaptor that contained 12 random nucleotides. TCRdb analysed the 5' RACE reads with MiXCR anew, one entry per CDR3 protein. The sample yields about 1.7 million distinct CDR3 sequences, over 25% seen once. This clonotype appeared a few times. Its antigen is not known. Material for sequencing was blood. The chain couples TRBV5-1 to TRBJ2-7; either TRBD1 or TRBD2 may fit D (5 bases each). The receptor's source is a woman aged 30 to 39 in good health. The CDR3 bases are TGCGCCAGCAGCTTGGTGGGACCGACCTACGAGCAGTACTTC. Amino acids: CASSLVGPTYEQYF.